This T cell receptor beta chain derives from a study of T cells in Graves' hyperthyroidism and ophthalmopathy. The study's findings and limits: Blood also showed most of the thyroid clonotypes that were expanded above 0.001.

Trimming pared 3 bases from V and 5 bases from J, leaving 10 bases between. CDR3 length: 13 residues. It was RNA transcripts that yielded the amplified TCR beta CDR3 regions. When the TCR CDR3 underwent first-round RT-PCR, the HTBI primer set was used. TCRdb ran MiXCR on the multiplex PCR reads and lists one entry per CDR3 protein. The sample has about half a million distinct CDR3 sequences, around a quarter seen once. This clonotype showed up many times. Antigen: not known. Thyroid ultrasound and orbital computed tomography, with clinical symptoms and serum thyroxine and TRAb, informed diagnoses. This receptor was taken from a woman aged 30 to 39 with Graves' ophthalmopathy. The sample was blood. The chain employs TRBV12-3 or TRBV12-4 and TRBJ2-5; D not resolved. Here the CDR3 reads CASSFSGEETQYF. CDR3 nucleotides: TGTGCCAGCAGTTTTTCAGGAGAGGAGACCCAGTACTTC.